A selection of T cell receptor beta chains follows, all from one sample in a study of tumor and adjacent non-tumor tissue in lung cancer. A single record per CDR3 protein comes from TCRdb applying MiXCR to the multiplex PCR reads. The table records 65,000 to 75,000 distinct CDR3 sequences, 73% of them present only once. The sequenced sample was lung tumor tissue. The source is a man aged 60-69 years with non-small cell lung cancer. The CDR3 runs from the conserved cysteine through the conserved F or W. D genes are given only for firm matches. The size of a clone is reported for some rows only, either as once, few or many, or as a class for expanded clones.

-,-,TRBJ1-2,TRBV29-1,CSVESEETNYGYTF,TGCAGCGTTGAGTCGGAAGAAACAAACTATGGCTACACCTTC
-,-,TRBJ2-7,TRBV20-1,CSVSPSHRVEYEQYF,TGCAGTGTTAGTCCCTCCCACAGGGTAGAGTACGAGCAGTATTTC
TRBD2,-,TRBJ2-1,TRBV10-1,CATSPGTSGRDNEQFF,TGCGCCACCAGTCCCGGGACTAGCGGGAGGGATAATGAGCAGTTCTTC
TRBD2,-,TRBJ2-1,TRBV12-3/TRBV12-4,CACTPGLAGGHEQFF,TGTGCCTGCACACCGGGACTAGCGGGGGGGCATGAACAGTTCTTC
-,-,TRBJ1-2,TRBV18,CASSLSGPGRRANYGYTF,TGTGCCAGCTCCCTCAGCGGGCCGGGCAGAAGGGCTAACTATGGCTACACCTTC
TRBD2,many,TRBJ2-7,TRBV6-1,CASSEGRTRLEQYF,TGTGCCAGCAGTGAAGGCAGGACTAGGCTCGAGCAGTACTTC
TRBD1,-,TRBJ1-2,TRBV6-1,CASSVISGGAYGYTF,TGTGCCAGCAGTGTCATATCAGGGGGGGCCTATGGCTACACATTC
-,-,TRBJ2-3,TRBV6-5,CANITGTADTQYF,TGTGCCAACATAACCGGAACCGCAGATACGCAGTATTTT
-,-,TRBJ1-6,TRBV6-5,CASSYLGEASPLQF,TGTGCCAGCAGTTACTTGGGAGAGGCTTCACCCCTCCAGTTT
TRBD1,-,TRBJ2-5,TRBV5-8,CVSSRTGSAETQYF,TGTGTCAGCAGCCGGACAGGGTCTGCGGAGACCCAGTACTTC
TRBD2,many,TRBJ2-1,TRBV20-1,CSARSGSALYNEQFF,TGCAGTGCTAGGAGCGGGAGTGCCCTATACAATGAGCAGTTCTTC
-,-,TRBJ2-3,TRBV20-1,CSARDPVTSGTDRQYF,TGCAGTGCTAGAGATCCAGTCACGAGTGGCACAGATAGGCAGTATTTT
-,-,TRBJ2-5,TRBV29-1,CSAMGHGRVGETQYF,TGCAGCGCCATGGGACATGGGCGCGTAGGAGAAACCCAGTACTTC
TRBD1,few,TRBJ1-1,TRBV6-6,CASRLTGNTEASF,TGTGCCAGCAGGTTGACAGGGAATACTGAAGCCTCCTTT
-,-,TRBJ1-1,TRBV6-5,CTRSQGDTEAFF,TGTACCAGGAGTCAGGGTGACACTGAAGCTTTCTTT
-,few,TRBJ1-1,TRBV6-1,CACSPKFWRVNTEAFF,TGTGCATGCAGCCCGAAATTTTGGAGGGTGAACACTGAAGCTTTCTTT
TRBD2,-,TRBJ2-5,TRBV29-1,CCVAGLAGEFGETQYF,TGCTGCGTAGCAGGACTAGCAGGAGAATTCGGTGAGACCCAGTACTTC
-,many,TRBJ2-7,TRBV6-5,CASSYGADSLYEQYF,TGTGCCAGCAGTTACGGAGCGGACAGCCTCTACGAGCAGTACTTC
-,-,TRBJ2-5,TRBV6-6,CASSFAKGDQDTQYF,TGTGCCAGCAGTTTCGCAAAGGGGGATCAAGATACACAGTACTTC
-,-,TRBJ1-5,TRBV2,CGSSSGDNQPQHF,TGTGGCAGCAGTTCCGGGGACAATCAGCCCCAGCATTTT
-,-,TRBJ2-3,TRBV29-1,CSVESGVTGTDTRYF,TGCAGCGTTGAGTCCGGGGTGACTGGCACAGATACGCGGTATTTT
-,-,TRBJ2-1,TRBV12-3/TRBV12-4,CASSFPQRNHNEQFF,TGTGCAAGTAGTTTCCCTCAGCGGAACCACAATGAGCAGTTCTTC